This is a list of T cell receptor beta chains from one sample in a study of blood T cells in healthy people across ages. One entry per CDR3 protein results from TCRdb running MiXCR on the 5' RACE reads. This table holds over a million distinct CDR3 sequences, 35% to 50% found once. The sequencing input was blood. These receptors all come from a woman between 55 and 75 years old in good health. CDR3s include the opening cysteine and the closing phenylalanine or tryptophan. The order of the fields is CDR3 length, D gene, V gene, CDR3 protein. A D gene is named only where the DNA matches it firmly.

16 | - | TRBV20-1 | CSASQTIGGLGETQYF
19 | TRBD2 | TRBV3-1 | CASSQVPLAGGRSSYEQYF
15 | TRBD1 | TRBV20-1 | CSARGGQGATYEQYF
12 | - | TRBV29-1 | CSVQTGRETQYF
11 | - | TRBV6-5 | CASSSGKNYTF
13 | - | TRBV3-1 | CASSRGELGEQFF
16 | TRBD1 | TRBV25-1 | CASSLGQGGFNYGYTF
16 | TRBD2 | TRBV20-1 | CSASGTSGRRGNEQFF
15 | - | TRBV15 | CATSTESTANYGYTF
17 | - | TRBV20-1 | CSAKTLAGPGSYNEQFF
12 | - | TRBV12-3/TRBV12-4 | CASVDSQETQYF
17 | - | TRBV11-3 | CASSLSRGTANTGELFF
16 | TRBD2 | TRBV20-1 | CSARERTSGRRNEQFF
17 | TRBD1 | TRBV6-5 | CASSYGSPGQGTYEQYF
14 | TRBD2 | TRBV20-1 | CSAFSGRAYNEQFF
17 | TRBD2 | TRBV7-6 | CASSLWTSGRAGNEQYF
14 | - | TRBV7-9 | CASSLGNLNTEAFF
15 | TRBD2 | TRBV6-6 | CASKRLAGLRDEQYF
13 | TRBD1 | TRBV2 | CASTSGQGYEQYF
17 | - | TRBV7-2 | CASSREVRSSYNSPLHF
12 | TRBD1 | TRBV29-1 | CSVEGQGGEQYF
16 | TRBD1 | TRBV5-1 | CASSERQGGMNTEAFF
11 | - | TRBV7-9 | CASSSQQAQYF
15 | - | TRBV27 | CASSASRLGTDTQYF
13 | TRBD1 | TRBV10-2 | CASRRQGGYEQYF
11 | - | TRBV12-3/TRBV12-4 | CASSPVREQFF
16 | TRBD2 | TRBV7-2 | CASSLEAGGIYNEQFF
17 | - | TRBV24-1 | CATSDPLGGVGTDTQYF
12 | TRBD1 | TRBV6-5 | CASKGAGYGYTF
17 | - | TRBV27 | CASSLSPVAQSTDTQYF